This TCR beta chain was found in a study of early T cells in non-severe SARS-CoV-2 infection. On the study more broadly: Unpaired chains resulted from sequencing bulk RNA of unsorted whole blood.

As for this clonotype: What it recognizes is unknown.

General study points: Anti-spike CD8 responses were favored by VDJdb matching, which missed private and CD4 specificities.

Individual cDNA molecules were tagged with unique molecular identifiers, the study reported. In TCRdb, the 5' RACE reads were re-called with MiXCR into one record per CDR3 protein. The table has roughly 61,000 distinct CDR3 sequences, 13% seen once. Germline V gene data show CDR1 as SGHRS and CDR2 as YFSETQ. This CDR3 region has 16 residues. V lost 3 bases and J 10 bases, leaving 20 bases between the germline ends. The source was whole blood, collected at baseline. The chain has TRBV5-1 and TRBJ1-6; TRBD1 might be the D (5 bases). The TCR was taken from an adult who was a healthcare worker with PCR-confirmed SARS-CoV-2 infection or an uninfected control (not recorded which). The CDR3 is CASSSPVGGDLSPLHF. The DNA for the CDR3 is TGCGCCAGCAGCTCGCCGGTTGGAGGGGATTTGTCACCCCTCCACTTT.